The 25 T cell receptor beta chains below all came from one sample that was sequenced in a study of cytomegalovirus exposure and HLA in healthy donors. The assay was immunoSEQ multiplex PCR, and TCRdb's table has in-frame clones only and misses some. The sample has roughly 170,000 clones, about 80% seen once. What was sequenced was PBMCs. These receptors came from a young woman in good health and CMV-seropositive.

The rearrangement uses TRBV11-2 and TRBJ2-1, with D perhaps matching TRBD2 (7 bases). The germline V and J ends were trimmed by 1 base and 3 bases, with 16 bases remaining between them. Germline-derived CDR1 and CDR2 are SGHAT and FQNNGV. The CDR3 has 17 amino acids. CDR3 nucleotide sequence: TGTGCCAGCAGCTTAGGAAGGAGCGGGACACGCTACAATGAGCAGTTCTTC. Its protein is CASSLGRSGTRYNEQFF.

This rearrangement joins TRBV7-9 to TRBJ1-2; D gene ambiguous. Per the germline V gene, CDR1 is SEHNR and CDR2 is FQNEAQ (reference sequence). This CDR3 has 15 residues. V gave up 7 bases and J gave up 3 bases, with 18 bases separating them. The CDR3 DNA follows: TGTGCCAGCATTAGACTCGAGGCAGCATACTATGGCTACACCTTC. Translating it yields CASIRLEAAYYGYTF.

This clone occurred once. In DNA, the CDR3 is TGCGCCAGCAGCATCAGTCGCGGCACTGAAGCTTTCTTT. This sequence encodes CASSISRGTEAFF. This sequence joins TRBV4-3 and TRBJ1-1; D gene ambiguous. The germline gives CDR1 LGHNA, CDR2 YSLEER. The CDR3 consists of 13 residues. The V end was cut by 5 bases, the J end by 4 bases, with 11 bases between.

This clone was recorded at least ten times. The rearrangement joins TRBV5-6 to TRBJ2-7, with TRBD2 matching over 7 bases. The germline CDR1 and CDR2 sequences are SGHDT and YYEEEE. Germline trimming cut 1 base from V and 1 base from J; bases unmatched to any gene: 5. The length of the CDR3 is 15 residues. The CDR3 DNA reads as TGTGCCAGCAGCTTGAATCCGGGGGGATCCTACGAGCAGTACTTC. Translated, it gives CASSLNPGGSYEQYF.

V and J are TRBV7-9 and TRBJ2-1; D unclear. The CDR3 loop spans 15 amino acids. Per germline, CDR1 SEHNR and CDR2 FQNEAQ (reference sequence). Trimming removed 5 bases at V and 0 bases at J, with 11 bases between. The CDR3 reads CASSETSRSYNEQFF. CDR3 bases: TGTGCCAGCAGCGAAACATCCCGCTCCTACAATGAGCAGTTCTTC.

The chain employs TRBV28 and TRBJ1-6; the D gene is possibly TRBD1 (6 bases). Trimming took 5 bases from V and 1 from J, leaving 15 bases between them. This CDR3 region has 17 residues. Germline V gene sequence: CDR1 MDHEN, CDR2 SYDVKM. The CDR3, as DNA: TGTGCCAGCAGTGAGGGGGTACAGGGTTCCTATAATTCACCCCTCCACTTT. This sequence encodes CASSEGVQGSYNSPLHF. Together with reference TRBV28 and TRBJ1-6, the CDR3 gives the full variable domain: DVKVTQSSRYLVKRTGEKVFLECVQDMDHENMFWYRQDPGLGLRLIYFSYDVKMKEKGDIPEGYSVSREKKERFSLILESASTNQTSMYLCASSEGVQGSYNSPLHFGNGTRLTVT.

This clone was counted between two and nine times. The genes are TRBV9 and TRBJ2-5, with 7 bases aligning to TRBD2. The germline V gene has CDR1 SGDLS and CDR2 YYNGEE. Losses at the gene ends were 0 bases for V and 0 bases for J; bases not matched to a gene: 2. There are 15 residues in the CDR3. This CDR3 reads CASSVAGGNQETQYF. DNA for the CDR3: TGTGCCAGCAGCGTAGCGGGGGGAAACCAAGAGACCCAGTACTTC. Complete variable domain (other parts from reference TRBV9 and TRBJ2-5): DSGVTQTPKHLITATGQRVTLRCSPRSGDLSVYWYQQSLDQGLQFLIQYYNGEERAKGNILERFSAQQFPDLHSELNLSSLELGDSALYFCASSVAGGNQETQYFGPGTRLLVL.

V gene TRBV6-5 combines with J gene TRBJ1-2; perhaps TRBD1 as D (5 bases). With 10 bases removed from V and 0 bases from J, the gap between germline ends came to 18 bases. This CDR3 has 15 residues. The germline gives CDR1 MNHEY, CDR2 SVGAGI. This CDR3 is CATEKYGGANYGYTF. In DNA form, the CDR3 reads TGTGCCACCGAAAAATACGGGGGAGCTAACTATGGCTACACCTTC.

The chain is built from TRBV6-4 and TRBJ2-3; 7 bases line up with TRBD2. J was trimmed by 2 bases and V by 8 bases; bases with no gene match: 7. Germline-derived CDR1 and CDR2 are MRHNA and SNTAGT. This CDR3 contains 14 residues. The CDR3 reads CASAPAGITDTQYF. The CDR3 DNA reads TGTGCCAGCGCCCCAGCGGGGATCACAGATACGCAGTATTTT.

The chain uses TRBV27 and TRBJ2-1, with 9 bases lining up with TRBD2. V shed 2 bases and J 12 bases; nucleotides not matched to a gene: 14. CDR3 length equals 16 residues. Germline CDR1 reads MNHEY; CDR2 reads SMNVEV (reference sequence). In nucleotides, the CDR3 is TGTGCCAGCAGTTTAGCGGGGGGGCCTTTATGGGTTTGGCAGTTCTTC. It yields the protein CASSLAGGPLWVWQFF.

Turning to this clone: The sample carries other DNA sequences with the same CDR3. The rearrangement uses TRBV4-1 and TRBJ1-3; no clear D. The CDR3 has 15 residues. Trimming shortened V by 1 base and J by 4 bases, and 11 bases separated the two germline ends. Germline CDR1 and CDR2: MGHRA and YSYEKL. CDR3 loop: CASSQVSGSGNTIYF. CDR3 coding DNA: TGCGCCAGCAGCCAAGTGTCCGGGTCAGGAAACACCATATATTTT.

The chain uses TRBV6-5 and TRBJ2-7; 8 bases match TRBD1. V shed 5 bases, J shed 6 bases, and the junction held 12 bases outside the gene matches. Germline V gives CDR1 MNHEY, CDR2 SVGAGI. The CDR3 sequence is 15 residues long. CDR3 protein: CASSVTGTGASEQYF. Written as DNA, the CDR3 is TGTGCCAGCAGTGTAACCGGGACAGGCGCCTCCGAGCAGTACTTC.

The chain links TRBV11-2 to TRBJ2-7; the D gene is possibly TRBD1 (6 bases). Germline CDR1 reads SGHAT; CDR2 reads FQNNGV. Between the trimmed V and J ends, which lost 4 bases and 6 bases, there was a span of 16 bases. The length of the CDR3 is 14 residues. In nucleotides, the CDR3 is TGTGCCAGCAGCTCAGTGCAGGGGCCTTTCGAGCAGTACTTC. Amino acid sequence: CASSSVQGPFEQYF.

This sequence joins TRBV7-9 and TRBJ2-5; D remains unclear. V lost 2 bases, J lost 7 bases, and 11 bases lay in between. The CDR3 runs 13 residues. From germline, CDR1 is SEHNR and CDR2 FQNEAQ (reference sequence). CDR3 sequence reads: CASSLITPRTQYF. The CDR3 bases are TGTGCCAGCAGCTTAATAACCCCGAGGACCCAGTACTTC.

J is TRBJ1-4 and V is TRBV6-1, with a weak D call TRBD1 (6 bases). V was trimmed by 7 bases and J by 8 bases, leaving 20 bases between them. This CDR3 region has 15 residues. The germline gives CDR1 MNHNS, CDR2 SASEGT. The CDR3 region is CASTGGREPREKLFF. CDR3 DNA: TGTGCCAGCACGGGGGGCCGTGAACCAAGGGAAAAACTGTTTTTT.

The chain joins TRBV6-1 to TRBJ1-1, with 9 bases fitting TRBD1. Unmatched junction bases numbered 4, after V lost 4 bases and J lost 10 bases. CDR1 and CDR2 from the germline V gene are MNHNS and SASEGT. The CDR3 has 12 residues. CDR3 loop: CASSGTGEGAFF. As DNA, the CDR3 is TGTGCCAGCAGTGGGACAGGGGAGGGAGCTTTCTTT.

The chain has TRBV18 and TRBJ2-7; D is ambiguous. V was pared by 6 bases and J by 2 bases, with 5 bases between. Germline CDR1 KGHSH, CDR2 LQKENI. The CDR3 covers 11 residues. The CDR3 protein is CASSATYEQYF. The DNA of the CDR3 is TGTGCCAGCTCCGCGACCTACGAGCAGTACTTC.

CDR3 nucleotides: TGTGCCAGCAGTACCGGGATCACCAATCAGCCCCAGCATTTT. This codes for CASSTGITNQPQHF. The chain uses TRBV6-5 and TRBJ1-5, with no clear D. The V gene lost 5 bases and the J gene lost 3 bases, with 11 bases spanning the gap. The CDR3 has 14 amino acids. CDR1 is MNHEY, CDR2 SVGAGI, per germline.

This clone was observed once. In DNA form, the CDR3 reads TGTGCCAGCAGCCCCCACGGGGTCGGGGGAGAGACCCAGTACTTC. Its translation is CASSPHGVGGETQYF. This chain joins TRBV14 and TRBJ2-5; maybe TRBD2 (6 bases). Between the trimmed V and J ends, which lost 4 bases and 4 bases, there was a span of 16 bases. Germline CDR1 reads SGHDN; CDR2 reads FVKESK. The CDR3 is 15 residues long.

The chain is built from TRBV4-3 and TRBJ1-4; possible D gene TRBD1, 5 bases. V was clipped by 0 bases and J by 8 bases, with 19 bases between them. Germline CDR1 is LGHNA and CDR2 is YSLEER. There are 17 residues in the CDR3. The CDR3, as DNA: TGCGCCAGCAGCCAAGATAGGGGAGGCGCCGTCGGGGAAAAACTGTTTTTT. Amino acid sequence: CASSQDRGGAVGEKLFF.

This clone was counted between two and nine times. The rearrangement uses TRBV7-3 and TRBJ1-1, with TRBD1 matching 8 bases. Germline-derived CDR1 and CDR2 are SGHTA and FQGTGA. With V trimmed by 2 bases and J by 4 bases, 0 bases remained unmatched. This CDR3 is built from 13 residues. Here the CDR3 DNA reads TGTGCCAGCAGCTTAGGGACAGGCACTGAAGCTTTCTTT. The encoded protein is CASSLGTGTEAFF.

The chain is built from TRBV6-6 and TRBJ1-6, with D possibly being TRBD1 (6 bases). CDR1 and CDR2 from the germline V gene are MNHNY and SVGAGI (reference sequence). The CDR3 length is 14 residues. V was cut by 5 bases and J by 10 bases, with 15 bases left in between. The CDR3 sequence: CASSDTGNFSPLHF. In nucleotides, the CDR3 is TGTGCCAGCAGTGACACAGGGAACTTCTCACCCCTCCACTTT.

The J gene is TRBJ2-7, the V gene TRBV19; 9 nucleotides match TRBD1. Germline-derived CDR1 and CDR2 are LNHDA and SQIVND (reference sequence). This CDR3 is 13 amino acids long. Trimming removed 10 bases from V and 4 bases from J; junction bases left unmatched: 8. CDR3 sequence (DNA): TGTGCCACCTCCGGGACAGGGATTTACGAGCAGTACTTC. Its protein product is CATSGTGIYEQYF.

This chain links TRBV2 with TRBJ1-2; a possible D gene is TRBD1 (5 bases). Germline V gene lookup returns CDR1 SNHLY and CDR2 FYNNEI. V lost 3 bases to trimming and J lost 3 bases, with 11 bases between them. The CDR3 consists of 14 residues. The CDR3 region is CASSDVAQDYGYTF. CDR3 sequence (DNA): TGTGCCAGCAGTGATGTCGCACAGGACTATGGCTACACCTTC.

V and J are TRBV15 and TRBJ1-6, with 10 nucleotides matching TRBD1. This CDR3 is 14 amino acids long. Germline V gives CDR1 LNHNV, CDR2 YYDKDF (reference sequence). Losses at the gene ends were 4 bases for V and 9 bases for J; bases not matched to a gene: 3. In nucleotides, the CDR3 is TGTGCCACCAGCAACCGGGACAGGGGTTCACCCCTCCACTTT. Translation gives CATSNRDRGSPLHF.